A single TCR beta chain is shown here with its context. Its antigen is not identified. Profiling relied on immunoSEQ multiplex PCR, and the TCRdb table lists in-frame clones only, not all of them. The data contain about 120,000 clones, approximately 86% of them seen just once; the ten biggest clones take up around 17%. The data were taken from a study of T cell responses to AZD1222 COVID-19 vaccine. Study observations and caveats: An increase in Spike-specific TCR breadth and depth was observed after two AZD1222 doses. Researchers report vaccine-associated CD4 TCRs spanning spike, with dominance at 160-218 and 743-854. Among the donors, most were white British and more were female, and clonal diversity was possibly underestimated. Only a handful of AZD1222 recipients, roughly six in all, had baseline seropositivity.

This CDR3 spans 14 amino acids. V shed 7 bases and J 0 bases; nucleotides not matched to a gene: 6. Looked up from germline, CDR1 is MNHEY and CDR2 is SMNVEV (reference sequence). This chain connects TRBV27 to TRBJ2-7; 7 bases line up with TRBD1. This sequence was found in an adult who received the AZD1222 COVID-19 vaccine. The sequencing used peripheral blood, collected 28 days after the second AZD1222 dose. This CDR3 reads CASKLRDSSYEQYF. For the CDR3, the DNA is TGTGCCAGCAAACTTAGGGACAGCTCCTACGAGCAGTACTTC.